The rows below give T cell receptor beta chains drawn from one sample of a study of blood T cell repertoires in COVID-19. Sequencing was performed with immunoSEQ multiplex PCR; in TCRdb, only in-frame clones are kept and a portion is missing. The table has roughly 250,000 clones, around 85% seen once. Sequenced input: peripheral blood. All receptors come from a human donor with COVID-19, enrolled during active disease. The donor label of this sample is uncertain. The CDR3 runs from the conserved cysteine through the conserved F or W. A D gene is named only where the DNA matches it firmly. Not all rows give a size; the values are once, few, many and, for expanded clones, a class.

size: .; J: TRBJ2-2; V: TRBV5-4; length: 15; D: .; DNA: TGTGCCAGCAGCTTGGATGGCAGGGGAACCGGGGAGCTGTTTTTT; CDR3: CASSLDGRGTGELFF
size: .; J: TRBJ1-2; V: TRBV18; length: 14; D: .; DNA: TGTGCCAGCTCACCAAATCCAACTAGGGTCGGCTACACCTTC; CDR3: CASSPNPTRVGYTF
size: .; J: TRBJ1-1; V: TRBV6-5; length: 14; D: TRBD1; DNA: TGTGCCAGCCTCATCGGGACAGGGACTTCTGAAGCTTTCTTT; CDR3: CASLIGTGTSEAFF
size: .; J: TRBJ2-1; V: TRBV6-6; length: 14; D: .; DNA: TGTGCCAGCACTGCCTCCAGCGGCAACAATGAGCAGTTCTTC; CDR3: CASTASSGNNEQFF
size: .; J: TRBJ2-1; V: TRBV6-5; length: 15; D: TRBD2; DNA: TGTGCCAGCAGTACTAGCGGGGGTGCCTACAATGAGCAGTTCTTC; CDR3: CASSTSGGAYNEQFF
size: .; J: TRBJ1-6; V: TRBV6-5; length: 16; D: TRBD1; DNA: TGTGCCAGCAGTTACTCCCAGACAGGGGGCAGATCACCCCTCCACTTT; CDR3: CASSYSQTGGRSPLHF
size: .; J: TRBJ2-5; V: TRBV11-2; length: 16; D: TRBD2; DNA: TGTGCCAGCAGCTCACGGGAGGGCCTTTCTCAAGAGACCCAGTACTTC; CDR3: CASSSREGLSQETQYF
size: .; J: TRBJ1-1; V: TRBV7-8; length: 15; D: TRBD1; DNA: TGTGCCAGCAGCTTAGCGGGACAGTATGACACTGAAGCTTTCTTT; CDR3: CASSLAGQYDTEAFF
size: once; J: TRBJ2-5; V: TRBV5-1; length: 15; D: .; DNA: TGCGCCAGCAGCTTTACGGGACTCTCGATGGAGACCCAGTACTTC; CDR3: CASSFTGLSMETQYF
size: .; J: TRBJ1-1; V: TRBV21-1; length: 17; D: .; DNA: TGTGCCAGCAGCAAACAAAGGCAAAGCAGGGGGCGATCTGAAGCTTTCTTT; CDR3: CASSKQRQSRGRSEAFF